This TCR beta chain was sequenced during a study of control samples from healthy donors and cancer patients (dated by TCRdb to between 2020 and 2021). Libraries were built with the immunoSEQ multiplex PCR assay. TCRdb stores this immuneACCESS table with in-frame sequences only. Part of the clones is absent; in the studies checked, under half of the shortfall reflects unresolved V genes, and no reason is known for the rest. The sample yields almost 90,000 clones; approximately 87% were counted once. The ten largest clones add up to roughly 2% of the sample. The germline V gene encodes CDR1 SEHNR and CDR2 FQNEAQ (reference sequence). V drops 4 bases and J drops 8 bases, leaving 20 bases in between. Inclusive of the bounding cysteine and phenylalanine, the CDR3 is 15 residues long. Just CDR3 DNA is preserved here, 45 bases in frame from base 1. This clone was found a few times. Its antigen has not been determined. One base away there is no much larger clone; base qualities are not given.

The chain was built from TRBV7-9 and TRBJ1-1; TRBD1 is a weak D gene call, 5 bases matching. The sample taken for sequencing was blood. This receptor was obtained from a woman in her forties in good health. This receptor carries the CDR3 CASSYPYGGSGEAFF. The bases read TGTGCCAGCAGCTACCCATACGGGGGGTCGGGCGAAGCTTTCTTT.